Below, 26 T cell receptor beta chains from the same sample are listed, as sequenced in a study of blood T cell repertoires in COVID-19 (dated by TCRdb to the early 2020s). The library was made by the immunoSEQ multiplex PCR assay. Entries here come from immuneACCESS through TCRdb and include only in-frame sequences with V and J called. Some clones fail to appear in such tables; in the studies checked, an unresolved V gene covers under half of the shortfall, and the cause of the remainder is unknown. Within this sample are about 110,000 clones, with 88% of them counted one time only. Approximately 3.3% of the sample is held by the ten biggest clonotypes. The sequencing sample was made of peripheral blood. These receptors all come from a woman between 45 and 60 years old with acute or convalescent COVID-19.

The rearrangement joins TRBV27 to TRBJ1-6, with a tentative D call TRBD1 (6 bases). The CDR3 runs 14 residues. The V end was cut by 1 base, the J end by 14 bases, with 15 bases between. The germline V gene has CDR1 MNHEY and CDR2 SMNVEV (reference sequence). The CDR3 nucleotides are TGTGCCAGCAGTTTATGGGGACAAATGGCATCCCTCCACTTT. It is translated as CASSLWGQMASLHF.

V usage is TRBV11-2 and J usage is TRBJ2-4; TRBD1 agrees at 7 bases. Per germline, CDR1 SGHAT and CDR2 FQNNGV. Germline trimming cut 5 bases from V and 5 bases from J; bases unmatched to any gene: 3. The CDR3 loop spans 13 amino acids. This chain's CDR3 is CASSIGQENIQYF. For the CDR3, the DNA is TGTGCCAGCAGCATCGGACAGGAAAACATTCAGTACTTC.

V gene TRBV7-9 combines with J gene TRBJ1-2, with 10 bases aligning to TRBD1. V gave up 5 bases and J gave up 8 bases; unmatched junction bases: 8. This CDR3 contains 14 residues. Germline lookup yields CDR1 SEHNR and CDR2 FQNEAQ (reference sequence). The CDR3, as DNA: TGTGCCAGCAGCCGGGACAGGGGTTCGGGCGGCTACACCTTC. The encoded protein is CASSRDRGSGGYTF.

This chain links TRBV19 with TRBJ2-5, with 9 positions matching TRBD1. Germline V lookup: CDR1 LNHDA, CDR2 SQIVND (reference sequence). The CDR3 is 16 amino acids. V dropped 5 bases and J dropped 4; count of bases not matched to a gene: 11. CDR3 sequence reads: CASSPDRGYGPETQYF. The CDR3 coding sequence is TGTGCCAGTAGTCCCGACAGGGGGTATGGTCCAGAGACCCAGTACTTC. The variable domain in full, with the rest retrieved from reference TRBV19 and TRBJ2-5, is DGGITQSPKYLFRKEGQNVTLSCEQNLNHDAMYWYRQDPGQGLRLIYYSQIVNDFQKGDIAEGYSVSREKKESFPLTVTSAQKNPTAFYLCASSPDRGYGPETQYFGPGTRLLVL.

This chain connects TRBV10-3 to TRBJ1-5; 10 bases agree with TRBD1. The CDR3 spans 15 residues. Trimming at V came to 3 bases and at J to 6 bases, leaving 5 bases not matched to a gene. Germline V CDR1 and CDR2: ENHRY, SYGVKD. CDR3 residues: CAISDGGTGVQPQHF. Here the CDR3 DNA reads TGTGCCATCAGTGATGGGGGGACAGGGGTTCAGCCCCAGCATTTT.

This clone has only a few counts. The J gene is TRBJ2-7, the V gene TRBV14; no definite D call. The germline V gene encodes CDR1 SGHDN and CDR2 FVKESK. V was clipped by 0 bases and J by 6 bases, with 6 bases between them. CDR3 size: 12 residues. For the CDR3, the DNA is TGTGCCAGCAGCCAAGATAGTGTCGAGCAGTACTTC. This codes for CASSQDSVEQYF.

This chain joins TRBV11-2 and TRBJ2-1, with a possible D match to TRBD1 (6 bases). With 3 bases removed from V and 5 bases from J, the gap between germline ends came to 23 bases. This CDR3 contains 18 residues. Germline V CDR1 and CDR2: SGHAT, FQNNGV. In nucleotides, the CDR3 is TGTGCCAGCAGCTTGGGACATGGCGCGGGCTTAAGGGACAATGAGCAGTTCTTC. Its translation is CASSLGHGAGLRDNEQFF.

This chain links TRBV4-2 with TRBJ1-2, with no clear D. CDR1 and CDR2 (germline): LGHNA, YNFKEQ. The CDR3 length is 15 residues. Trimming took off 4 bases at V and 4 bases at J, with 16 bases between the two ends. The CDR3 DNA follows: TGTGCCAGCAGCCTCCCCCACCAGAGCGGCTATGGCTACACCTTC. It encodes CASSLPHQSGYGYTF.

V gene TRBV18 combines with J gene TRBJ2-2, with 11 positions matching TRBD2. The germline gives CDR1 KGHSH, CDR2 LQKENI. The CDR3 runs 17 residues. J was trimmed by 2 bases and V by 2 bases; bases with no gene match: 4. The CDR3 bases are TGTGCCAGCTCACCATTTGGGACTAGCGGAAACACCGGGGAGCTGTTTTTT. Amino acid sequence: CASSPFGTSGNTGELFF.

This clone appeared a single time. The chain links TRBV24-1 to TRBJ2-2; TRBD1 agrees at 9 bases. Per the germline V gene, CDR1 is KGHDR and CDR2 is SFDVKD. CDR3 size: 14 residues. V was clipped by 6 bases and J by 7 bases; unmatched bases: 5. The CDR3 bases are TGTGCCACCAGTCGACAGGGGGTACGCGGGGAGCTGTTTTTT. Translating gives CATSRQGVRGELFF.

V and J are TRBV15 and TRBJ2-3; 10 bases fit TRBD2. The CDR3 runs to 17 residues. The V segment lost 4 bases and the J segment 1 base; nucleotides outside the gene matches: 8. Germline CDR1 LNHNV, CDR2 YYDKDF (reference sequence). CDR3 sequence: CATSKNRGLAGTDTQYF. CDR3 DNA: TGTGCCACCAGCAAAAACCGAGGACTAGCGGGCACAGATACGCAGTATTTT.

The CDR3 here is CASSQDRTAGGEKLFF. CDR3 coding DNA: TGCGCCAGCAGCCAAGATCGGACCGCGGGAGGTGAAAAACTGTTTTTT. The rearrangement links TRBV4-1 to TRBJ1-4; no clear D gene. Germline loops: CDR1 MGHRA, CDR2 YSYEKL. This CDR3 has 16 residues. The germline V and J ends were trimmed by 0 bases and 7 bases, with 15 bases remaining between them.

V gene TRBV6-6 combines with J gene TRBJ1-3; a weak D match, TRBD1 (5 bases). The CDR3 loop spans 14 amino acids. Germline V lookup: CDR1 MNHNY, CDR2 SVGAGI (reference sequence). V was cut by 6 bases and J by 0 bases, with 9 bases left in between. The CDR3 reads CASSQGFSGNTIYF. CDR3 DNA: TGTGCCAGCAGCCAGGGATTCTCTGGAAACACCATATATTTT.

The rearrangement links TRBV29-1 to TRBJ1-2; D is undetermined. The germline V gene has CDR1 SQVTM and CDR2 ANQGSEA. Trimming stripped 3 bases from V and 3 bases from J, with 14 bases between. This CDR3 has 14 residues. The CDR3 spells CSVDFEGSDYGYTF. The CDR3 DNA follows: TGCAGCGTTGATTTTGAGGGCTCGGACTATGGCTACACCTTC.

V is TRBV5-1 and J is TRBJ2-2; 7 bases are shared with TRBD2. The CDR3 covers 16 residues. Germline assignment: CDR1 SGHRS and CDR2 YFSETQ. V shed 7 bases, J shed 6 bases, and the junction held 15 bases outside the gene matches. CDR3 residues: CASLGRGPGGAGELFF. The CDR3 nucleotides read TGCGCCAGCCTAGGGCGGGGACCGGGAGGAGCCGGGGAGCTGTTTTTT.

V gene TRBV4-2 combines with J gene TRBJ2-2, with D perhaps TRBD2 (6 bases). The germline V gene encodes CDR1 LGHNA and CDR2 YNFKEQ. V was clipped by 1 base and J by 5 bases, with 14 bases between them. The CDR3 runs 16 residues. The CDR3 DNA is TGTGCCAGCAGCCAAGGTTCAAGGGCGGGAACCGGGGAGCTGTTTTTT. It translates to CASSQGSRAGTGELFF.

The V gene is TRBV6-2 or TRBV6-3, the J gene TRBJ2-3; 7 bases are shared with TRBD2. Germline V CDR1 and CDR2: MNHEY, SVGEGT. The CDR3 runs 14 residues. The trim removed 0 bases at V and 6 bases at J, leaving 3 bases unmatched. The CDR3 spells CASSYSGGVDTQYF. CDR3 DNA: TGTGCCAGCAGTTACTCGGGGGGGGTGGATACGCAGTATTTT.

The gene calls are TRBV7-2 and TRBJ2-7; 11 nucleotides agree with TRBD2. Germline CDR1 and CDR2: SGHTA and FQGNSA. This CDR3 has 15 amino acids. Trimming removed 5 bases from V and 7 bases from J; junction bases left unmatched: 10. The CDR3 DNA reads TGTGCCAGCAGCCCAACTAGCGGGGGCAGGGGAGAGCAGTACTTC. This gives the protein CASSPTSGGRGEQYF.

The CDR3 protein is CASSVRDSSYEKLFF. The CDR3, as DNA: TGTGCCAGCAGCGTCCGGGACAGCAGCTATGAAAAACTGTTTTTT. This chain links TRBV9 with TRBJ1-4; 7 nucleotides line up with TRBD1. The CDR3 is made up of 15 amino acids. V shed 2 bases, J shed 6 bases, and the junction held 7 bases outside the gene matches. Per germline, CDR1 SGDLS and CDR2 YYNGEE.

As DNA, the CDR3 is TGTGCCAGCAGCTTAGGTGGGGGAGGGCCCCAGCAGTACTTC. Translating it yields CASSLGGGGPQQYF. The V call is TRBV7-2, the J call TRBJ2-7, with 7 positions matching TRBD2. The CDR3 length is 14 residues. From germline, CDR1 is SGHTA and CDR2 FQGNSA. J was trimmed by 8 bases and V by 1 base; bases with no gene match: 8.

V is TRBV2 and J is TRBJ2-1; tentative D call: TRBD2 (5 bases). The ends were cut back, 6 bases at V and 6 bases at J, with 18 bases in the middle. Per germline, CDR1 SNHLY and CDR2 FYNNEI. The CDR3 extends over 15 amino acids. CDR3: CASSTQLGLSNEQFF. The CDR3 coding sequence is TGTGCCAGCAGCACCCAACTAGGTCTTTCCAATGAGCAGTTCTTC.

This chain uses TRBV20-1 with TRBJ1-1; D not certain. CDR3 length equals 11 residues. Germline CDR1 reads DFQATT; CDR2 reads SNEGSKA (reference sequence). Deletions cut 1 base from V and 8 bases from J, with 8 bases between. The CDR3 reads CSARAGREAFF. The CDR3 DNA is TGCAGTGCTAGAGCAGGAAGGGAAGCTTTCTTT.

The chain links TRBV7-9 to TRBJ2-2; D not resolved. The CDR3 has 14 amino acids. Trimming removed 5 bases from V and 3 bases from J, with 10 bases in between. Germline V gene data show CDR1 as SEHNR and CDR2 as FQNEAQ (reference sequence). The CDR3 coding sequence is TGTGCCAGCAGCGCCGCGAGTCACACCGGGGAGCTGTTTTTT. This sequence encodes CASSAASHTGELFF.

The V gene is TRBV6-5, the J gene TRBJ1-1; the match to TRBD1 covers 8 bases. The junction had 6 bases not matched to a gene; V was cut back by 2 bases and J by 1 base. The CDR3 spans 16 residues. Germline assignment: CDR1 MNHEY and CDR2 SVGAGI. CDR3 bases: TGTGCCAGCAGTTACGTCGGACAGGGAAAGAACACTGAAGCTTTCTTT. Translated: CASSYVGQGKNTEAFF.

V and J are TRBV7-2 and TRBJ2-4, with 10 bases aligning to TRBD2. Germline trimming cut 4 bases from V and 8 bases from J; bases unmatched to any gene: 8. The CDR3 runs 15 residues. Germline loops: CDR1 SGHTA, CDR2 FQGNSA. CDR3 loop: CASSSQAGGGYIQYF. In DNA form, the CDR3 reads TGTGCCAGCAGCTCTCAAGCGGGAGGGGGGTACATTCAGTACTTC.

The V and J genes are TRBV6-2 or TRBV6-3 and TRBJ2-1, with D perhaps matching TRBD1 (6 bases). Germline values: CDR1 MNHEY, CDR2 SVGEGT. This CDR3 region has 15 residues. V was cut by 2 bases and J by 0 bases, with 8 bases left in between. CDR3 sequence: CASSYTGSSYNEQFF. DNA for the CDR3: TGTGCCAGCAGTTACACAGGGAGCTCCTACAATGAGCAGTTCTTC.